This T cell receptor (beta chain) stems from a study of blood T cell repertoires in COVID-19 (dated by TCRdb to 2018 to 2021). Regarding the research as a whole: Collaborator samples came from the United States, Italy and Spain and covered acute and convalescent phases of COVID-19. The samples were drawn from the first 160 participants of the ongoing ImmuneRACE study and from 1,254 subjects provided by 6 global collaborators. The prospective study material was composed of cDNA or gDNA derived from T cells, B-cell-depleted T cells, or PBMCs. The repertoires were released in a freely available public database meant as a resource for research on the immune response to SARS-CoV-2. Where HLA class I and class II types were available, the types were taken from metadata supplied by the sample provider, not from assay-based typing. Deeply sampled blood TCRbeta repertoires from subjects exposed to, actively infected with, or recovered from COVID-19 were included in the dataset. The sample metadata nearly always contained a de-identified subject ID, COVID-19 status, age in years and sex.

Collaborating institutions collected whole blood in K2EDTA tubes following their own protocols. For TCRbeta analysis, collaborators shipped samples in one of three forms: frozen whole blood, isolated PBMCs, or DNA extracted from either of those sample types. TCRbeta CDR3 regions were amplified from genomic DNA by means of the immunoSEQ Assay, a bias-controlled multiplex PCR. Under the source paper's analysis protocol: The number of nucleated cells in each sample was estimated by amplification of reference gene primers within the assay. To quantify the absolute abundance of each unique TCRbeta CDR3 rearrangement, sequence reads were collapsed and filtered. For each sample, productive Simpson clonality was calculated as the square root of Simpson's diversity index over productive rearrangements. Held by TCRdb, this immuneACCESS table contains in-frame sequences only and omits some clones. Under half of the omission traces to an unresolved V gene where checked; the cause of the rest is unknown. The DNA was the basis for D and trimming; V, J and clone size are from that table. The sample records about 250,000 clones, approximately 83% of which are singletons. Approximately 9.1% of the sample lies in the top ten.

Per the germline V gene (reference sequence), LNHDA is the CDR1 and SQIVND is the CDR2. At the junction V is shortened by 7 bases and J by 1 base, with 14 bases in between. From the cysteine up to the phenylalanine, the CDR3 has a length of 15 residues. The read is trimmed to its CDR3 DNA, 45 bases read in frame from base 1. On this clone: Its antigen has not been determined. Base qualities are not recorded, but no much larger clone differs from it by a single base.

The study at large found these results: Clinical and demographic metadata were provided uncurated, with the amount varying by source and participant.

Specimen: peripheral blood. Here the chain combines TRBV19 and TRBJ2-1; TRBD1 is possibly the D segment (5 matching bases). This TCR was sampled from a man older than 75 with acute or convalescent COVID-19. The CDR3 corresponds to CASMDKGWSYNEQFF. The base sequence is TGTGCCAGTATGGACAAGGGGTGGTCCTACAATGAGCAGTTCTTC.